This T cell receptor (beta chain) was sequenced in a study of response to subunit inactivated influenza vaccine. The study, taken as a whole, reports: The study's authors posited that every seasonal influenza vaccination enlists few new T cells.

The CDR3 sequence is 13 residues long. The ends were cut back, 3 bases at V and 8 bases at J, with 14 bases in the middle. Germline-derived CDR1 and CDR2 are SQVTM and ANQGSEA. Notes on this clonotype: Its specificity is unknown.

Via MiXCR, TCRdb re-called the RT-PCR reads, giving one row per CDR3 protein. The repertoire has fewer than 250,000 distinct CDR3 sequences, around 14% of them found once; the top ten carry about 26%. V and J are TRBV29-1 and TRBJ2-1; D tentatively reads TRBD1 or TRBD2 (5 bases each). This receptor was taken from a man in his forties or fifties who received an inactivated influenza vaccine. The specimen comprised CD8+ T cells sorted from PBMCs, sampled 5 days after vaccination. DNA for the CDR3: TGCAGCGTTGATTTGGGAAGAGGGGATGAGCAGTTCTTC. This encodes CSVDLGRGDEQFF.